The rows below give T cell receptor beta chains drawn from one sample of a study of read filtering for tumor transcriptome and immune sequencing. TCRdb ran MiXCR on the reads and lists one entry per CDR3 protein. The sample has around 140,000 distinct CDR3 sequences, roughly an eighth seen once. The sequencing sample was made of a population of CD138-negative cells sorted from bone marrow. These receptor sequences come from a donor over 35 with multiple myeloma. Each CDR3 is given with its conserved first and last residue. Fields, in order: J gene, D gene, V gene, clone size, CDR3 protein, CDR3 DNA. The D gene is left open where the match is weak. Expanded clones get a size class; other rows say once, few or many, or leave the size out.

J gene: TRBJ2-1
D gene: NA
V gene: TRBV29-1
clone size: many
CDR3 protein: CSGRGGAYNEQFF
CDR3 DNA: TGCAGCGGACGTGGGGGAGCTTACAATGAGCAGTTCTTC

J gene: TRBJ1-1
D gene: NA
V gene: TRBV7-8
clone size: few
CDR3 protein: CASSSRSRNTEAFF
CDR3 DNA: TGTGCCAGCAGCTCCCGAAGCAGGAACACTGAAGCTTTCTTT

J gene: TRBJ2-1
D gene: TRBD2
V gene: TRBV5-4
clone size: many
CDR3 protein: CASSQSGTSGWATEQFF
CDR3 DNA: TGTGCCAGCAGCCAATCCGGGACTAGCGGGTGGGCCACTGAGCAGTTCTTC

J gene: TRBJ2-7
D gene: TRBD2
V gene: TRBV19
clone size: many
CDR3 protein: CASSILAGSSYEQYF
CDR3 DNA: TGTGCCAGTAGTATTCTAGCGGGAAGCTCCTACGAGCAGTACTTC

J gene: TRBJ2-2
D gene: NA
V gene: TRBV27
clone size: many
CDR3 protein: CASRGGGGTGELFF
CDR3 DNA: TGTGCCAGCAGAGGCGGAGGTGGAACCGGGGAGCTGTTTTTT

J gene: TRBJ2-1
D gene: TRBD2
V gene: TRBV19
clone size: many
CDR3 protein: CASSIDLGRAYNEQFF
CDR3 DNA: TGTGCCAGTAGTATAGATCTCGGGAGGGCCTACAATGAGCAGTTCTTC

J gene: TRBJ2-4
D gene: NA
V gene: TRBV6-5
clone size: many
CDR3 protein: CASSYSGEFAKNIQYF
CDR3 DNA: TGTGCCAGCAGTTACTCGGGTGAATTTGCCAAAAACATTCAGTACTTC

J gene: TRBJ2-1
D gene: NA
V gene: TRBV10-2
clone size: many
CDR3 protein: CASSESKGSSYNEQFF
CDR3 DNA: TGCGCCAGCAGTGAGTCGAAAGGGAGCTCCTACAATGAGCAGTTCTTC

J gene: TRBJ2-6
D gene: NA
V gene: TRBV11-2
clone size: many
CDR3 protein: CASSPTHSGANVLTF
CDR3 DNA: TGTGCCAGCAGTCCAACCCACTCTGGGGCCAACGTCCTGACTTTC

J gene: TRBJ2-4
D gene: TRBD2
V gene: TRBV2
clone size: few
CDR3 protein: CASIRDGGLADPRRAKNIQYF
CDR3 DNA: TGTGCCAGCATCCGGGACGGCGGACTAGCGGACCCGAGGCGGGCCAAAAACATTCAGTACTTC

J gene: TRBJ2-1
D gene: NA
V gene: TRBV29-1
clone size: many
CDR3 protein: CSVEDGRGIRNEQFF
CDR3 DNA: TGCAGCGTTGAAGATGGCAGGGGTATAAGGAATGAGCAGTTCTTC

J gene: TRBJ1-5
D gene: NA
V gene: TRBV12-3/TRBV12-4
clone size: many
CDR3 protein: CASSPTEFLNQPQHF
CDR3 DNA: TGTGCCAGCAGCCCAACAGAATTTCTCAATCAGCCCCAGCATTTT

J gene: TRBJ1-4
D gene: NA
V gene: TRBV20-1
clone size: many
CDR3 protein: CSAIQGTTNEKLFF
CDR3 DNA: TGCAGTGCTATCCAGGGTACCACTAATGAAAAACTGTTTTTT

J gene: TRBJ1-5
D gene: NA
V gene: TRBV2
clone size: many
CDR3 protein: CASSEEGGQPQHF
CDR3 DNA: TGTGCCAGCAGTGAAGAGGGCGGCCAGCCCCAGCATTTT

J gene: TRBJ2-3
D gene: TRBD2
V gene: TRBV20-1
clone size: many
CDR3 protein: CSASPGLAVTDTQYF
CDR3 DNA: TGCAGTGCTAGCCCCGGACTAGCGGTCACAGATACGCAGTATTTT

J gene: TRBJ1-1
D gene: NA
V gene: TRBV5-6
clone size: NA
CDR3 protein: CASSSPGRPGTEAFF
CDR3 DNA: TGTGCCAGCAGCTCGCCGGGACGGCCTGGGACTGAAGCTTTCTTT

J gene: TRBJ2-1
D gene: TRBD2
V gene: TRBV20-1
clone size: many
CDR3 protein: CSVPGRGSYNEQFF
CDR3 DNA: TGCAGTGTCCCAGGGAGGGGTTCTTACAATGAGCAGTTCTTC

J gene: TRBJ2-1
D gene: TRBD1
V gene: TRBV18
clone size: many
CDR3 protein: CASSQGANNEQFF
CDR3 DNA: TGTGCCAGCTCACAGGGGGCGAACAATGAGCAGTTCTTC

J gene: TRBJ2-1
D gene: TRBD2
V gene: TRBV10-3
clone size: many
CDR3 protein: CAITPGTSGSGEQFF
CDR3 DNA: TGTGCCATCACCCCCGGGACTAGCGGGAGCGGGGAGCAGTTCTTC

J gene: TRBJ2-2
D gene: NA
V gene: TRBV7-9
clone size: many
CDR3 protein: CASSFGDGELFF
CDR3 DNA: TGTGCCAGCAGCTTTGGGGACGGGGAGCTGTTTTTT